The clone carrying this T cell receptor beta chain came up a few times. Its specificity is unknown. The sample comes from a study of T cell repertoires in cytomegalovirus infection. Whole-study context: Public TCR beta signatures indicated both CMV infection and matching HLA type. Study-level findings and limits: Public TCR beta family frequency separated CMV-and-HLA carriers, including in an independent cohort. HLA-C-restricted CMV-specific TCR beta clonotypes were dominant in the ex vivo response.

MiXCR was run by TCRdb on the reads, yielding one entry per CDR3 protein. The sample records some 940,000 distinct CDR3 sequences, 30% to 40% being singletons. V was cut by 3 bases and J by 4 bases, with 16 bases left in between. Germline CDR1 SGHRS, CDR2 YFSETQ. The length of the CDR3 is 15 residues. This clonotype was sampled from a human donor in good health (CMV status not recorded). Some clones in this sample may be carry-over from other donors' samples. The starting material was cultured CD8+ T cells from PBMCs, obtained from culture after CMV antigen stimulation. The J gene is TRBJ1-1, the V gene TRBV5-1, with D possibly TRBD1 on 5 matching bases. The CDR3 loop reads CASSSGWTELTEAFF. The CDR3, as DNA: TGCGCCAGCAGCTCAGGGTGGACTGAGCTCACTGAAGCTTTCTTT.